Listed here is a single T cell receptor (beta chain). Its antigen is not known. Germline CDR1 MNHEY, CDR2 SVGAGI. The CDR3 sequence is 14 residues long. Trimming took off 0 bases at V and 0 bases at J, with 3 bases between the two ends. This specimen comes from a study of T-cell reconstitution after alpha-beta-depleted transplantation in children. Study outcomes and limitations: The origin of alpha-beta T cells about two months after transplant was reportedly several hundred expanded graft clones.

It was with unique molecular identifiers that the TCRbeta library was prepared. From the PCR reads, TCRdb called clonotypes with MiXCR, one entry per CDR3 protein. Of approximately 500,000 distinct CDR3 sequences in the sample, 25% to 30% are singletons; the top ten hold around a third. The receptor comes from a boy in the first two years of life with Wiskott-Aldrich syndrome, due to receive a stem cell transplant. This material consisted of PBMCs, taken before TCRalphabeta/CD19-depleted stem cell transplant. This chain connects TRBV6-5 to TRBJ1-3; D is uncertain. The CDR3 sequence is CASSYSHSGNTIYF. The DNA for the CDR3 is TGTGCCAGCAGTTACTCGCACTCTGGAAACACCATATATTTT.